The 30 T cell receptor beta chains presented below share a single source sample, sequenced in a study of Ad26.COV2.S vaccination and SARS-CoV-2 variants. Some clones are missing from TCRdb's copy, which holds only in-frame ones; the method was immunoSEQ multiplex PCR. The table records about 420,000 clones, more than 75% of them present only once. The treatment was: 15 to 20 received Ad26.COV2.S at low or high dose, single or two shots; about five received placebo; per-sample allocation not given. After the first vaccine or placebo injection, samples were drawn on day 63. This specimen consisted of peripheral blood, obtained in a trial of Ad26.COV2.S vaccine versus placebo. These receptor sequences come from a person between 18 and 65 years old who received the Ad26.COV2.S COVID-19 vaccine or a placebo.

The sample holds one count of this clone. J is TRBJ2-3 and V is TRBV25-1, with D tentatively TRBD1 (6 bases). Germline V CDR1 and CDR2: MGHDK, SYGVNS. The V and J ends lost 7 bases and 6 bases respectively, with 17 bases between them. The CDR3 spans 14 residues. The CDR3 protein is CASTRQDPGDTQYF. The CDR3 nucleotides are TGTGCCAGCACAAGACAGGACCCCGGGGATACGCAGTATTTT.

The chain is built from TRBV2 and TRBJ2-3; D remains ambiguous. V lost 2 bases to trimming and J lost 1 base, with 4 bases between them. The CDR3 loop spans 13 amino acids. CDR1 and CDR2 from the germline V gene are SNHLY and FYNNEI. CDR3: CASSELRTDTQYF. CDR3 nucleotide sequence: TGTGCCAGCAGTGAACTTCGCACAGATACGCAGTATTTT.

The CDR3, as DNA: TGTGCCAGCACGAGGGTGGACAGGGGAGACAATGAGCAGTTCTTC. Translation gives CASTRVDRGDNEQFF. The chain couples TRBV25-1 to TRBJ2-1; 9 bases align to TRBD1. In germline, CDR1 is MGHDK, CDR2 SYGVNS. This CDR3 has 15 amino acids. The trim removed 7 bases at V and 5 bases at J, leaving 9 bases unmatched.

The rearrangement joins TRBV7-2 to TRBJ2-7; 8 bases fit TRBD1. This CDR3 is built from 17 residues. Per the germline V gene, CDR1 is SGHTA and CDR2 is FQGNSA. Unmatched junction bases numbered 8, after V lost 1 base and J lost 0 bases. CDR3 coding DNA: TGTGCCAGCAGCTTAGTCGGGACAGGTTTTAGCTCCTACGAGCAGTACTTC. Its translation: CASSLVGTGFSSYEQYF.

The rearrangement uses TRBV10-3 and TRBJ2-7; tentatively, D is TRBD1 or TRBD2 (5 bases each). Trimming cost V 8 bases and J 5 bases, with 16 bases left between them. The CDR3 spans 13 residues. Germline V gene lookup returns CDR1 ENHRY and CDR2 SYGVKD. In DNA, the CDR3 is TGTGCCATCCGCGTAGGTAGGGACCACGAGCAGTACTTC. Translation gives CAIRVGRDHEQYF.

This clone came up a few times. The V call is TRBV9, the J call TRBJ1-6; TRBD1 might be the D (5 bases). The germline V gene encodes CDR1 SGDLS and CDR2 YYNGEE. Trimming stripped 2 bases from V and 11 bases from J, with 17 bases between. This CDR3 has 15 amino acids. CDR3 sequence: CASSVGQGTMTPLHF. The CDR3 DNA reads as TGTGCCAGCAGCGTCGGCCAGGGAACAATGACACCCCTCCACTTT.

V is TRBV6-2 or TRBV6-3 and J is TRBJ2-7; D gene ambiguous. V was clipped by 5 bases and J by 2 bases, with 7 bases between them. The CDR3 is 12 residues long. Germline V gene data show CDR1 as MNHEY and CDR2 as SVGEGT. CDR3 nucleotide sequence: TGTGCCAGCAGTAGAGCAGCCTACGAGCAGTACTTC. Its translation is CASSRAAYEQYF.

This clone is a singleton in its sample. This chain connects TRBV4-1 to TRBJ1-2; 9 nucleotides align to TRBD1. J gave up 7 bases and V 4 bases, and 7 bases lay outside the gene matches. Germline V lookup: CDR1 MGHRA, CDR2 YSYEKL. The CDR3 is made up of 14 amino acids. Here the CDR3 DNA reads TGCGCCAGCAGCCCGCCGGGACAGGGCTTTGGCTACACCTTC. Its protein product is CASSPPGQGFGYTF.

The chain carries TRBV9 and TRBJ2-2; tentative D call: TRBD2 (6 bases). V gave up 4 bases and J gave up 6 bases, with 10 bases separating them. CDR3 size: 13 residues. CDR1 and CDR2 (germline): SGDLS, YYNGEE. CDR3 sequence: CASSPTSSGELFF. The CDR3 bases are TGTGCCAGCAGCCCCACTAGCTCCGGGGAGCTGTTTTTT.

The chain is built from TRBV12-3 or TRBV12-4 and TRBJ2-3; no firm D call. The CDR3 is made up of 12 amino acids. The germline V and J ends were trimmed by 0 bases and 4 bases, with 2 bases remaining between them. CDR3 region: CASSLAPDTQYF. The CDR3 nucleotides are TGTGCCAGCAGTTTAGCGCCAGATACGCAGTATTTT.

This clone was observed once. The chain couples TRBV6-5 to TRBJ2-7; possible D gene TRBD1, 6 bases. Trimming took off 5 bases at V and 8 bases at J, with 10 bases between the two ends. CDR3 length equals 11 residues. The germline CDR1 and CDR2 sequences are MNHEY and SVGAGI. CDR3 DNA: TGTGCCAGCAGTAATCAGGGGCAGCAGTACTTC. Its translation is CASSNQGQQYF.

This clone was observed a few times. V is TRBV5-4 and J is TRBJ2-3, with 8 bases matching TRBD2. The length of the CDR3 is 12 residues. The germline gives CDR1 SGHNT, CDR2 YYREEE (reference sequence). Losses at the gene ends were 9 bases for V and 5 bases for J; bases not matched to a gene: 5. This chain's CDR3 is CAITGGLDTQYF. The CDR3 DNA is TGTGCCATAACGGGAGGGTTAGATACGCAGTATTTT.

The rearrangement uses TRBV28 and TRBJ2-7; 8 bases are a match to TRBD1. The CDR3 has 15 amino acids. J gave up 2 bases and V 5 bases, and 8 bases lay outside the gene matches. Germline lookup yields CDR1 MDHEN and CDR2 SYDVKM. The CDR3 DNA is TGTGCCAGCAGTAGCCCGGGACAGGCAGCCTACGAGCAGTACTTC. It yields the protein CASSSPGQAAYEQYF.

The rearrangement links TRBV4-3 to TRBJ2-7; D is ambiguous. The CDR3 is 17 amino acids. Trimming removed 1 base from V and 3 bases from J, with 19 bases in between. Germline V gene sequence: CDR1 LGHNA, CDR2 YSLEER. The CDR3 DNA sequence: TGCGCCAGCAGCCAAGCTCTTGACTTTAATTGGGGCTACGAGCAGTACTTC. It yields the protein CASSQALDFNWGYEQYF.

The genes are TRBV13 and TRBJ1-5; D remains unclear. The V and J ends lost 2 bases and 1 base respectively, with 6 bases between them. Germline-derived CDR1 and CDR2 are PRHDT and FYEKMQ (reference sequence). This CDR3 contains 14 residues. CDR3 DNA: TGTGCCAGCAGCTTATCGGGGAGCAATCAGCCCCAGCATTTT. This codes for CASSLSGSNQPQHF. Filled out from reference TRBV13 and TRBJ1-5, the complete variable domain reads AAGVIQSPRHLIKEKRETATLKCYPIPRHDTVYWYQQGPGQDPQFLISFYEKMQSDKGSIPDRFSAQQFSDYHSELNMSSLELGDSALYFCASSLSGSNQPQHFGDGTRLSIL.

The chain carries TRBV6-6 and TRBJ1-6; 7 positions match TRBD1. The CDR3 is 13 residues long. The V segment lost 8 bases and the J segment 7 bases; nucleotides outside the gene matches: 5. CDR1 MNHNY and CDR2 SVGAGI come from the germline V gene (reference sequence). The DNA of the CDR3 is TGTGCCAGCGGCGAGGGGGCCAATTCACCCCTCCACTTT. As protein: CASGEGANSPLHF.

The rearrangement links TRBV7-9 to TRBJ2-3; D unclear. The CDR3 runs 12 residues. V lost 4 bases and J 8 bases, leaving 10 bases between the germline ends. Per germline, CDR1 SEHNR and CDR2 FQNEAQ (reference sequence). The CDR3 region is CASSYYSVTQYF. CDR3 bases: TGTGCCAGCAGCTACTATTCGGTTACGCAGTATTTT. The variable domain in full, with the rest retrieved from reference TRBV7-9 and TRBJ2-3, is DTGVSQNPRHKITKRGQNVTFRCDPISEHNRLYWYRQTLGQGPEFLTYFQNEAQLEKSRLLSDRFSAERPKGSFSTLEIQRTEQGDSAMYLCASSYYSVTQYFGPGTRLTVL.

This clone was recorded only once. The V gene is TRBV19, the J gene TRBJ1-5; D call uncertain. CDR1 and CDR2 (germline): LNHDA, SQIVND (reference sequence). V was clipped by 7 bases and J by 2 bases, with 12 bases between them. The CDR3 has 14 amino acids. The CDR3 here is CASTTITGNQPQHF. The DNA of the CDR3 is TGTGCCAGTACTACAATTACGGGCAATCAGCCCCAGCATTTT.

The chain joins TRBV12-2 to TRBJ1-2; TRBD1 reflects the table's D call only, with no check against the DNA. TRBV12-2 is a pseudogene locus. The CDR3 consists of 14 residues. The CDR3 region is CASRLRGWHYGYTF. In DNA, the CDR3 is TGTGCAAGTCGCTTAAGGGGCTGGCACTATGGCTACACCTTC.

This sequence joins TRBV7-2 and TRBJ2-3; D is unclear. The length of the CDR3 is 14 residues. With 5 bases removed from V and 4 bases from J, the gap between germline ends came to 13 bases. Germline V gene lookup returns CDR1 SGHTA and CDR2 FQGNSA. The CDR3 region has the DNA TGTGCCAGCAGCCCTGAACAGTGGGCAGATACGCAGTATTTT. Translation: CASSPEQWADTQYF.

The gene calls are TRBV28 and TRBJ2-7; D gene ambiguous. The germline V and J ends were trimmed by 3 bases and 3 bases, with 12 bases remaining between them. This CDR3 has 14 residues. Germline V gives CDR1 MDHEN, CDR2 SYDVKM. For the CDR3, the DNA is TGTGCCAGCAGTTTGGTGAGACACGGCTACGAGCAGTACTTC. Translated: CASSLVRHGYEQYF.

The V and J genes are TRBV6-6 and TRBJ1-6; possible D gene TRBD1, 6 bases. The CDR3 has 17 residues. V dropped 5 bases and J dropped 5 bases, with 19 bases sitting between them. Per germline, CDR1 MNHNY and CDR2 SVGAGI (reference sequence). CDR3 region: CASSHRRGGLDNSPLHF. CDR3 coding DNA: TGTGCCAGCAGTCACCGCCGAGGGGGGTTGGATAATTCACCCCTCCACTTT.

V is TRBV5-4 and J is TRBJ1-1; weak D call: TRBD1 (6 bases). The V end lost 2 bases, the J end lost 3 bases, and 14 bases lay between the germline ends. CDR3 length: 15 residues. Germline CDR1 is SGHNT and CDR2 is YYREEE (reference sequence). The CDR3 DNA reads TGTGCCAGCAGCTTTCGGACAGAGAGAGACACTGAAGCTTTCTTT. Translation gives CASSFRTERDTEAFF.

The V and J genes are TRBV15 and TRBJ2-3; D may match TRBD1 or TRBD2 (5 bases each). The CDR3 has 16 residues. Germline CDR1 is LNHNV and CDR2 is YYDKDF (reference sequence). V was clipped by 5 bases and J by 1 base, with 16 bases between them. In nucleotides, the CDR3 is TGTGCCACCAGCCGCCCGGGGCTACGCGGCACAGATACGCAGTATTTT. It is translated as CATSRPGLRGTDTQYF.

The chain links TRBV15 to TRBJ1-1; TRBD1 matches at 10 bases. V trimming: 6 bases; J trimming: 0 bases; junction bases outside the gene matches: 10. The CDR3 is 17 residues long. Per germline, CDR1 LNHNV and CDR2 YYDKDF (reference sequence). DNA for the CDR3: TGTGCCACCAGTATCGTCCCGGGACAGGGGTTGAACACTGAAGCTTTCTTT. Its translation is CATSIVPGQGLNTEAFF.

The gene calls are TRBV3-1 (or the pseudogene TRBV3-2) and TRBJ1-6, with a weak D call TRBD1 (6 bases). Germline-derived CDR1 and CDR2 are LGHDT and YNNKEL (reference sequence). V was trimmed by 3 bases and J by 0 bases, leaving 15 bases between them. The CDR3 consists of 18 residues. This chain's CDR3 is CASSHYGKGGSYNSPLHF. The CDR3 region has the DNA TGTGCCAGCAGCCACTACGGGAAAGGGGGCTCCTATAATTCACCCCTCCACTTT.

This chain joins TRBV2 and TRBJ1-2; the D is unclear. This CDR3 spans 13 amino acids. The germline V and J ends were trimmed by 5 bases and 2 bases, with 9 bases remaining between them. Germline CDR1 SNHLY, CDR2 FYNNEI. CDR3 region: CASSTPGNYGYTF. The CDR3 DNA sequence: TGTGCCAGCAGTACCCCGGGGAACTATGGCTACACCTTC.

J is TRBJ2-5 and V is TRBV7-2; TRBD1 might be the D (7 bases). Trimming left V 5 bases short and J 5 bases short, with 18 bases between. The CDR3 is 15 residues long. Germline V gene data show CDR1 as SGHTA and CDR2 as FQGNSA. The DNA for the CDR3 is TGTGCCAGCAGCGAATCGATGACAGGGAGGGAGACCCAGTACTTC. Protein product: CASSESMTGRETQYF.

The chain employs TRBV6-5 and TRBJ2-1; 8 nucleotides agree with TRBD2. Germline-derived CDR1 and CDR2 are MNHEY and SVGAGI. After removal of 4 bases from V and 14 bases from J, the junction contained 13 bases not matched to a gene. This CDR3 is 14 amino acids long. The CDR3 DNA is TGTGCCAGCAGTTTCCCGGGGGGAGCGGGGGTCAAGTTCTTC. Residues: CASSFPGGAGVKFF.

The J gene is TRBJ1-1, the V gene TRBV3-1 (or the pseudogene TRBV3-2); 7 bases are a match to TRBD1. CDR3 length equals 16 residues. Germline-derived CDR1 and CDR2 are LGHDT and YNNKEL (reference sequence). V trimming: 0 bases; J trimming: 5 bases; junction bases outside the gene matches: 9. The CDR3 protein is CASSQDRRNRGTEAFF. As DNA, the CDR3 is TGTGCCAGCAGCCAAGATAGGAGAAACAGGGGAACTGAAGCTTTCTTT.